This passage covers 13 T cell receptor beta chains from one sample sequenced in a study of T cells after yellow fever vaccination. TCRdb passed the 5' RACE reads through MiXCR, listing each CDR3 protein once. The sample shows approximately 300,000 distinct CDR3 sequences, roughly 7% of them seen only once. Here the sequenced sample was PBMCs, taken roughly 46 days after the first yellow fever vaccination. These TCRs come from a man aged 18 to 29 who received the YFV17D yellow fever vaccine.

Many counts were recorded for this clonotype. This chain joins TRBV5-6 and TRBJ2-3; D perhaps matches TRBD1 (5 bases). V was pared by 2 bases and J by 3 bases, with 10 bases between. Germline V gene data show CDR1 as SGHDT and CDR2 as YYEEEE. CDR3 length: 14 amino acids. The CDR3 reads CASSFGHTTDTQYF. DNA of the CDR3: TGTGCCAGCAGCTTTGGACACACTACAGATACGCAGTATTTT.

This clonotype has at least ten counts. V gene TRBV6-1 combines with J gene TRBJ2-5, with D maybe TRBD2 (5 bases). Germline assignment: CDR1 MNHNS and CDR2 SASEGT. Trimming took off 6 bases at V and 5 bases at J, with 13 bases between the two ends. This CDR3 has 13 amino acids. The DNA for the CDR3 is TGTGCCAGCAGGCCCGGGATTGGGGAGACCCAGTACTTC. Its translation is CASRPGIGETQYF.

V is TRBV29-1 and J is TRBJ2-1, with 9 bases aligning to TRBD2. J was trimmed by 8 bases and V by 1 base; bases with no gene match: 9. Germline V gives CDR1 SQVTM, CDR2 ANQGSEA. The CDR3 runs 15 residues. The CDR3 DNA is TGCAGCGTTGAAGCAACGGGACTAGCCCGTGATGAGCAGTTCTTC. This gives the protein CSVEATGLARDEQFF.

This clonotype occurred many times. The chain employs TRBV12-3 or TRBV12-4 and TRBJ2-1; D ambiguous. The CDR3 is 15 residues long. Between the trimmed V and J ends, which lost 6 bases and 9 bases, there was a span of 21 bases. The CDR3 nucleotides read TGTGCCAGCAGACCGGGTTTGACGGTTCTGGGTGAGCAGTTCTTC. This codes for CASRPGLTVLGEQFF.

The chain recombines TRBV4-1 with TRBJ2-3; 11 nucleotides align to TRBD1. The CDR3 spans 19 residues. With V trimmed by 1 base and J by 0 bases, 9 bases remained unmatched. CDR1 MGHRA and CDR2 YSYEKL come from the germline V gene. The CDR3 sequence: CASSQAPGTGGTSTDTQYF. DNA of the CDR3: TGCGCCAGCAGCCAAGCTCCCGGGACAGGGGGAACTAGCACAGATACGCAGTATTTT.

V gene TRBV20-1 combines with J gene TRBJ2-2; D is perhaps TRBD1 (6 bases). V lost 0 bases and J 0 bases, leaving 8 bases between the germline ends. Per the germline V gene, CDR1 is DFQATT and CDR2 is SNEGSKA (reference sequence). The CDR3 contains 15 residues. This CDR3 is CSARDQGPNTGELFF. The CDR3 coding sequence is TGCAGTGCTAGAGATCAGGGGCCGAACACCGGGGAGCTGTTTTTT.

CDR3 nucleotide sequence: TGTGCCAGCAGTTTTTACCCCCCACAGGCGAACACTGAAGCTTTCTTT. Amino acids: CASSFYPPQANTEAFF. The V call is TRBV27, the J call TRBJ1-1, with D possibly being TRBD1 (5 bases). Trimming took 3 bases from V and 1 from J, leaving 15 bases between them. The CDR3 has 16 residues. Germline V gene data show CDR1 as MNHEY and CDR2 as SMNVEV (reference sequence).

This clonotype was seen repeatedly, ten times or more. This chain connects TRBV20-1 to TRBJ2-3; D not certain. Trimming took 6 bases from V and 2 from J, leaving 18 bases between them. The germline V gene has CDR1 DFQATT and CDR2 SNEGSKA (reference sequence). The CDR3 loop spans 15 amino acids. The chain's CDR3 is CSAPTPSGSTDTQYF. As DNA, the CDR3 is TGCAGTGCCCCCACCCCCTCGGGTTCCACAGATACGCAGTATTTT.

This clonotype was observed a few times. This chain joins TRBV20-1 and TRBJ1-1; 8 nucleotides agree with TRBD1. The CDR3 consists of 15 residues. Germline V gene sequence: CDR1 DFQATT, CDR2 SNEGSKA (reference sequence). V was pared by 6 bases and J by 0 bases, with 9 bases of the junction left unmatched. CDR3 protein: CSAADRGGMNTEAFF. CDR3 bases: TGCAGTGCGGCCGACAGGGGAGGGATGAACACTGAAGCTTTCTTT.

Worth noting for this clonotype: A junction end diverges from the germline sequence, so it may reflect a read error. This chain's CDR3 is CSSSYNQPGVFGELFF. For the CDR3, the DNA is TGTTCCAGCAGTTACAATCAACCAGGGGTTTTCGGGGAGCTGTTTTTT. The genes are TRBV6-5 and TRBJ2-2; tentatively, D is TRBD1 (6 bases). Germline CDR1 and CDR2: MNHEY and SVGAGI. The CDR3 is 16 amino acids.

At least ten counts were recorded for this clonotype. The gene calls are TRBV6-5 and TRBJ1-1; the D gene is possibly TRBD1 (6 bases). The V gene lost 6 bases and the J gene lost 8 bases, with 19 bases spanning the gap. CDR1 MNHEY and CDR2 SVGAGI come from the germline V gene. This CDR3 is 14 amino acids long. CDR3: CASSGTGSRLEAFF. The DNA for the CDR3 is TGTGCCAGCAGCGGTACAGGGTCTCGTCTGGAAGCTTTCTTT.

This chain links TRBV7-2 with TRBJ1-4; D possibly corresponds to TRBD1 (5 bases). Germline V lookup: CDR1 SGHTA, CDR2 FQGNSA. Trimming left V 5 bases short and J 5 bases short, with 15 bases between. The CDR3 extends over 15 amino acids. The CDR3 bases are TGTGCCAGCAGCACCTTCCGACAGAGCAATGAAAAACTGTTTTTT. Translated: CASSTFRQSNEKLFF. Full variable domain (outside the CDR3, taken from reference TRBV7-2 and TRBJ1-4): GAGVSQSPSNKVTEKGKDVELRCDPISGHTALYWYRQSLGQGLEFLIYFQGNSAPDKSGLPSDRFSAERTGGSVSTLTIQRTQQEDSAVYLCASSTFRQSNEKLFFGSGTQLSVL.

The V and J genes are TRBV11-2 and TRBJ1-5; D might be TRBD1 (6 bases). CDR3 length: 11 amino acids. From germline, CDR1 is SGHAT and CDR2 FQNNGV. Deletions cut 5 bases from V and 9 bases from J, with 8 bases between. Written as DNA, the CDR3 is TGTGCCAGCAGCCGGGGGCGGCCCCAGCATTTT. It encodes CASSRGRPQHF.